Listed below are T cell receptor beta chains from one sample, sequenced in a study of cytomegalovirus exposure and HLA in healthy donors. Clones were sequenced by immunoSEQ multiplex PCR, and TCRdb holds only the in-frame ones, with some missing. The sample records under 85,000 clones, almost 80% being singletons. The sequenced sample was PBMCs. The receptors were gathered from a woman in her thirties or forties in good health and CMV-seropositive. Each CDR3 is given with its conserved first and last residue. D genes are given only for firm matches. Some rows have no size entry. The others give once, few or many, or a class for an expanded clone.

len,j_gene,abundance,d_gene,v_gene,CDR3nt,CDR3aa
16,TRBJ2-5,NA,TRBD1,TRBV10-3,TGTGCCATCAGTGAGTCGGGGCAGGGGGTGGAAGAGACCCAGTACTTC,CAISESGQGVEETQYF
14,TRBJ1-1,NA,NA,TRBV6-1,TGTGCCAGCAGGAACGGTCAGGGAAACACTGAAGCTTTCTTT,CASRNGQGNTEAFF
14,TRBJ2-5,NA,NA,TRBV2,TGTGCCAGCAGTGACGCGGGACCGGAGGAGACCCAGTACTTC,CASSDAGPEETQYF
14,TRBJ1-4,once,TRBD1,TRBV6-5,TGTGCCAGCAGCCAGGACAGGGGTGGGGAAAAACTGTTTTTT,CASSQDRGGEKLFF
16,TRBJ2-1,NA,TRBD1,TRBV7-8,TGTGCCAGCTGGTTCGTGGACAGGGAATGGGGCAATGAGCAGTTCTTC,CASWFVDREWGNEQFF
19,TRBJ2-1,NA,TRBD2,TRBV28,TGTGCCAGCAGATCCCATCCGACGATTCGGGAGGGGAGTTACAATGAGCAGTTCTTC,CASRSHPTIREGSYNEQFF
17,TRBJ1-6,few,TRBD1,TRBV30,TGTGCCTGGAGGGAAATAACGGACAGGGGTTTATATTCACCCCTCCACTTT,CAWREITDRGLYSPLHF
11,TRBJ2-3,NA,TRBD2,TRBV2,TGTGCCAGCGAGACTAGCGGGAGCCAGTATTTT,CASETSGSQYF
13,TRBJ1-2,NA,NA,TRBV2,TGTGCCAGCAGTGGGACAAGATTCTATGGCTACACCTTC,CASSGTRFYGYTF
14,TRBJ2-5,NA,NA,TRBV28,TGTGCCAGCAGTCCTGGAGCGTACCAAGAGACCCAGTACTTC,CASSPGAYQETQYF
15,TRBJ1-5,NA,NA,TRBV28,TGTGCCAGCATCGAACAGGGTGGCGGCAATCAGCCCCAGCATTTT,CASIEQGGGNQPQHF
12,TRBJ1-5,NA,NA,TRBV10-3,TGTGCCATCAGTCGTTGGCCCCAGCCCCAGCATTTT,CAISRWPQPQHF
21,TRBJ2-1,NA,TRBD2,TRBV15,TGTGCCACCAGCAGAGAATTGCCCCTGACTAGCGGGGGCAGCTCCTACAATGAGCAGTTCTTC,CATSRELPLTSGGSSYNEQFF
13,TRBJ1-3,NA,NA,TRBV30,TGTGCCTGGAACGGGGGGTCTGGAAACACCATATATTTT,CAWNGGSGNTIYF
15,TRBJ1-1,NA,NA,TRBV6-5,TGTGCCAGCAGTTACTCGAACACCCGGAACACTGAAGCTTTCTTT,CASSYSNTRNTEAFF
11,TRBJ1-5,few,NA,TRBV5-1,TGCGCCAGCAGCTTTCGTCAGCCCCAGCATTTT,CASSFRQPQHF
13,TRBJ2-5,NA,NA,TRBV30,TGTGCCTGGAGTGTAAGGACTGGCTCGACCCAGTACTTC,CAWSVRTGSTQYF
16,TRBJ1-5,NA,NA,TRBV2,TGTGCCAGCAGTGAAGCTGGAGACAGACGCAATCAGCCCCAGCATTTT,CASSEAGDRRNQPQHF
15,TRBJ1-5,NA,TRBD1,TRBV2,TGTGCCAGCAGTTATTCAGGGGGTAGCAATCAGCCCCAGCATTTT,CASSYSGGSNQPQHF
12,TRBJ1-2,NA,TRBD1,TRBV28,TGTGCCAGTTCACAGGGGGAATATGGCTACACCTTC,CASSQGEYGYTF
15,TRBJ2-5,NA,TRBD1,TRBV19,TGTGCCAGTAGTATAGCCCTGACAGGGATGGAGACCCAGTACTTC,CASSIALTGMETQYF
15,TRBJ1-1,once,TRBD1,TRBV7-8,TGTGCCAGCAGCACCAGGACAGGCGTGAACACTGAAGCTTTCTTT,CASSTRTGVNTEAFF
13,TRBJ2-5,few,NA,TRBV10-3,TGTGCCATCAGTGATCCCATCCAAGAGACCCAGTACTTC,CAISDPIQETQYF
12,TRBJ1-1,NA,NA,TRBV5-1,TGCGCCAGCAGCCTATCGGACACTGAAGCTTTCTTT,CASSLSDTEAFF
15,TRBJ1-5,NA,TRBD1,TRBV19,TGTGCCAGTAGTATAGGCACAGGGGGCGGGCAGCCCCAGCATTTT,CASSIGTGGGQPQHF
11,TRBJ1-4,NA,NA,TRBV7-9,TGTGCCGGAGGGGAGAATGAAAAACTGTTTTTT,CAGGENEKLFF
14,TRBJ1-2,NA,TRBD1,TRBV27,TGTGCCAGCAGTCACACAGGGGGTAACTATGGCTACACCTTC,CASSHTGGNYGYTF